This TCR beta chain is drawn from a study of OX40 agonist ivuxolimab in advanced cancers. In the study overall: Antecedent anti-PD-1, anti-PD-L1 or anti-CTLA-4 therapy was permissible, with roughly 40% having received some. Points from the study as a whole: The study found that CD8+ T cells averaged more expanded clones than CD4+.

A note on this clone: Its antigen is not identified.

Peripheral blood came from all dose cohorts at three timepoints. V shed 5 bases and J shed 2 bases, with 21 bases lying between them. This CDR3 is 16 amino acids long. Germline V gene lookup returns CDR1 SQVTM and CDR2 ANQGSEA. Using immunoSEQ multiplex PCR, the repertoire was profiled, and TCRdb retains in-frame clones only, with some absent. The sample includes under 95,000 clones, roughly 88% of them seen just once. The TCR sequence derives from an adult with an advanced solid tumor such as melanoma, head and neck, liver or kidney cancer. V and J are TRBV29-1 and TRBJ1-1; maybe TRBD1 (5 bases). The sample was CD4+ or CD8+ T cells sorted from blood, taken in a trial of the OX40 agonist ivuxolimab. Here the CDR3 reads CSVLVQGPRVNTEAFF. The CDR3, as DNA: TGCAGCGTTCTAGTCCAGGGTCCCAGGGTAAACACTGAAGCTTTCTTT.